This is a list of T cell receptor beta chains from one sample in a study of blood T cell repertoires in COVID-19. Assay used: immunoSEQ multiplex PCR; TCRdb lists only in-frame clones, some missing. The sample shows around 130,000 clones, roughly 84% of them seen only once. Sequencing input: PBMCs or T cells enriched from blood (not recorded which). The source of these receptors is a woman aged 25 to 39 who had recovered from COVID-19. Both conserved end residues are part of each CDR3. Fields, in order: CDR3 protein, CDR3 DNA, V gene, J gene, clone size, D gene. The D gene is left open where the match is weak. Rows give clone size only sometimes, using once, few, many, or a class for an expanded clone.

CASRGTSNSPTDTQYF	TGTGCAAGTCGAGGGACTAGCAACTCGCCCACAGATACGCAGTATTTT	TRBV12-2	TRBJ2-3	NA	NA
CASSRRGYNSPLHF	TGTGCCAGCAGCCGAAGGGGGTACAATTCACCCCTCCACTTT	TRBV11-2	TRBJ1-6	NA	NA
CASSRGSFGLVRSDTGELFF	TGTGCCAGCAGCCGGGGGAGTTTCGGACTAGTACGATCGGACACCGGGGAGCTGTTTTTT	TRBV3-1/TRBV3-2	TRBJ2-2	NA	TRBD2
CASSPSGRAGEQFF	TGTGCCAGCAGTCCGAGCGGGAGGGCCGGGGAGCAGTTCTTC	TRBV3-1/TRBV3-2	TRBJ2-1	NA	TRBD2
CASSLTGGYGSEQYF	TGCGCCAGCAGCCTAACAGGGGGTTACGGGTCCGAGCAGTACTTC	TRBV5-1	TRBJ2-7	NA	TRBD1
CASSPTHGLYGYTF	TGTGCCAGCAGCCCTACTCATGGGCTCTATGGCTACACCTTC	TRBV7-2	TRBJ1-2	NA	NA
CASSLNRGAQETQYF	TGTGCCAGCAGCTTAAACAGGGGCGCTCAAGAGACCCAGTACTTC	TRBV7-3	TRBJ2-5	NA	TRBD1
CASSEWLATDQETQYF	TGTGCCAGCAGTGAATGGCTAGCGACGGATCAAGAGACCCAGTACTTC	TRBV2	TRBJ2-5	NA	NA
CAWDRGQNTEAFF	TGTGCCTGGGACAGGGGGCAGAACACTGAAGCTTTCTTT	TRBV30	TRBJ1-1	NA	TRBD1
CAISPGQGTNYEQYF	TGTGCCATCAGCCCGGGACAGGGGACGAACTACGAGCAGTACTTC	TRBV10-3	TRBJ2-7	NA	TRBD1
CAWSWSQPQHF	TGTGCCTGGAGTTGGAGTCAGCCCCAGCATTTT	TRBV30	TRBJ1-5	NA	NA
CASSLGDIYEQYF	TGCGCCAGCAGCTTGGGGGACATCTACGAGCAGTACTTC	TRBV5-1	TRBJ2-7	NA	NA
CASSQAGYGYTF	TGTGCCAGCAGCCAAGCGGGGTATGGCTACACCTTC	TRBV3-1/TRBV3-2	TRBJ1-2	NA	NA
CASSSAGGTEAFF	TGTGCCAGCAGTTCAGCAGGGGGCACTGAAGCTTTCTTT	TRBV12-3/TRBV12-4	TRBJ1-1	NA	TRBD1
CASSRNGGNEKLFF	TGTGCCAGCAGTCGGAATGGAGGGAATGAAAAACTGTTTTTT	TRBV6-5	TRBJ1-4	NA	NA
CASSRRGGSGTDTQYF	TGTGCCAGCTCCCGAAGGGGGGGATCGGGCACAGATACGCAGTATTTT	TRBV18	TRBJ2-3	NA	NA
CASSPGTASYEQYF	TGCGCCAGCAGCCCCGGGACTGCGTCCTACGAGCAGTACTTC	TRBV4-3	TRBJ2-7	once	NA
CASSLGQGRERWAFF	TGTGCCAGCAGCTTAGGACAGGGGAGGGAAAGGTGGGCTTTCTTT	TRBV7-2	TRBJ1-1	NA	TRBD1
CATSYYRGQGSPLHF	TGTGCCACCAGCTACTACAGAGGGCAAGGTTCACCCCTCCACTTT	TRBV15	TRBJ1-6	NA	NA
CASSIWPGGLDEKLFF	TGTGCCAGTAGTATCTGGCCGGGGGGCTTGGATGAAAAACTGTTTTTT	TRBV19	TRBJ1-4	NA	NA
CASSEQGTYEQYF	TGTGCCAGCAGCGAACAGGGGACCTACGAGCAGTACTTC	TRBV5-4	TRBJ2-7	NA	TRBD1
CASSARTGGGQFF	TGTGCCAGCAGCGCCCGGACAGGGGGCGGGCAGTTCTTC	TRBV7-3	TRBJ2-1	NA	TRBD1
CAISEGQGFDQPQHF	TGTGCCATCAGTGAGGGACAGGGGTTCGATCAGCCCCAGCATTTT	TRBV10-3	TRBJ1-5	NA	TRBD1
CAWSLKDRVYGYTF	TGTGCCTGGAGTCTCAAGGACAGGGTCTATGGCTACACCTTC	TRBV30	TRBJ1-2	NA	TRBD1
CATSDSGRKGTQYF	TGTGCCACCAGTGACAGCGGGAGGAAAGGGACCCAGTACTTC	TRBV24-1	TRBJ2-5	NA	TRBD2
CASSAWGNGANTIYF	TGTGCCAGCAGTGCCTGGGGTAATGGGGCAAACACCATATATTTT	TRBV28	TRBJ1-3	NA	NA
CASRADRALTLNQPQHF	TGTGCCAGTAGAGCGGACAGGGCCCTCACCCTCAATCAGCCCCAGCATTTT	TRBV19	TRBJ1-5	NA	TRBD1
CASSEYSNQPQHF	TGTGCCAGCTCAGAGTATAGCAATCAGCCCCAGCATTTT	TRBV18	TRBJ1-5	once	NA
CAISLNRDRGEAFF	TGTGCCATCAGTTTAAACCGGGACAGGGGTGAAGCTTTCTTT	TRBV10-3	TRBJ1-1	few	TRBD1
CASHQRRFYGYTF	TGTGCCAGCCATCAACGGAGATTCTATGGCTACACCTTC	TRBV19	TRBJ1-2	NA	NA
CASSRRRAGGYNEQFF	TGTGCCAGCAGTCGTCGGAGGGCAGGGGGCTACAATGAGCAGTTCTTC	TRBV7-2	TRBJ2-1	NA	NA
CASSFRQAGANVLTF	TGTGCCAGCAGCTTTCGACAGGCTGGGGCCAACGTCCTGACTTTC	TRBV5-8	TRBJ2-6	NA	NA
CASSRQGASGANVLTF	TGTGCCAGCAGCAGACAGGGGGCTTCTGGGGCCAACGTCCTGACTTTC	TRBV25-1	TRBJ2-6	NA	TRBD1
CASSAVQGQGMYEQYF	TGTGCCAGCAGCGCCGTTCAGGGACAGGGGATGTACGAGCAGTACTTC	TRBV9	TRBJ2-7	NA	TRBD1
CASMGGEAGELFF	TGTGCCAGCATGGGGGGAGAAGCCGGGGAGCTGTTTTTT	TRBV6-4	TRBJ2-2	NA	NA
CASSEAQSGWTEAFF	TGTGCCAGCAGTGAAGCCCAGTCAGGATGGACTGAAGCTTTCTTT	TRBV25-1	TRBJ1-1	few	NA
CASTEQGAWAEAFF	TGTGCCAGCACCGAACAGGGGGCATGGGCTGAAGCTTTCTTT	TRBV28	TRBJ1-1	once	TRBD1
CASSNPLRLAGNYEQYF	TGTGCCAGCAGCAATCCCCTTCGACTAGCGGGGAACTACGAGCAGTACTTC	TRBV21-1	TRBJ2-7	NA	NA
CASSPWDRGSNTGELFF	TGTGCCAGCAGTCCCTGGGACAGGGGGTCGAACACCGGGGAGCTGTTTTTT	TRBV28	TRBJ2-2	NA	TRBD1
CASSQEGAGVGTGELFF	TGCGCCAGCAGCCAAGAGGGTGCGGGAGTAGGCACCGGGGAGCTGTTTTTT	TRBV4-1	TRBJ2-2	NA	TRBD2
CASTARQGGYTF	TGTGCCAGCACCGCACGACAGGGAGGCTACACCTTC	TRBV9	TRBJ1-2	once	TRBD1
CSVSGTEAFF	TGCAGCGTGTCCGGGACTGAAGCTTTCTTT	TRBV29-1	TRBJ1-1	NA	NA
CASSSLEAGANVLTF	TGTGCCAGTAGTAGCTTAGAGGCTGGGGCCAACGTCCTGACTTTC	TRBV19	TRBJ2-6	NA	NA
CASSQRGGSPYNEQFF	TGTGCCAGCAGCCAGAGGGGCGGGAGCCCCTACAATGAGCAGTTCTTC	TRBV4-2	TRBJ2-1	NA	TRBD2
CASSPPPVNYGYTF	TGTGCCAGCAGCCCCCCACCAGTTAACTATGGCTACACCTTC	TRBV7-2	TRBJ1-2	few	NA
CATSRDYDRGSPLHF	TGTGCCACCAGCAGAGATTATGACAGGGGCTCACCCCTCCACTTT	TRBV15	TRBJ1-6	NA	TRBD1
CASTLPGTGRILTSGNPDTQYF	TGTGCCAGCACTCTGCCCGGGACAGGTCGAATCCTGACTAGCGGGAACCCAGATACGCAGTATTTT	TRBV4-2	TRBJ2-3	once	TRBD2
CASSQLQVFGTEAFF	TGCGCCAGCAGCCAACTACAGGTTTTCGGCACTGAAGCTTTCTTT	TRBV4-1	TRBJ1-1	NA	NA
CASSFDGTSTDTQYF	TGTGCCAGCAGCTTCGACGGGACTAGCACAGATACGCAGTATTTT	TRBV11-3	TRBJ2-3	NA	NA
CASSRAGLAGRYTGELFF	TGTGCCAGCAGTCGAGCGGGACTAGCGGGTCGATACACCGGGGAGCTGTTTTTT	TRBV28	TRBJ2-2	NA	TRBD2
CASSLERGGQFF	TGTGCCAGCAGTTTAGAGCGCGGAGGTCAGTTCTTC	TRBV12-3/TRBV12-4	TRBJ2-1	NA	NA
CASSSASGPIDTQYF	TGTGCCAGCAGTTCGGCTAGCGGCCCCATTGATACGCAGTATTTT	TRBV28	TRBJ2-3	NA	TRBD2
CAIRGTGSNTGELFF	TGTGCCATCAGGGGGACAGGCTCGAACACCGGGGAGCTGTTTTTT	TRBV10-3	TRBJ2-2	NA	TRBD1